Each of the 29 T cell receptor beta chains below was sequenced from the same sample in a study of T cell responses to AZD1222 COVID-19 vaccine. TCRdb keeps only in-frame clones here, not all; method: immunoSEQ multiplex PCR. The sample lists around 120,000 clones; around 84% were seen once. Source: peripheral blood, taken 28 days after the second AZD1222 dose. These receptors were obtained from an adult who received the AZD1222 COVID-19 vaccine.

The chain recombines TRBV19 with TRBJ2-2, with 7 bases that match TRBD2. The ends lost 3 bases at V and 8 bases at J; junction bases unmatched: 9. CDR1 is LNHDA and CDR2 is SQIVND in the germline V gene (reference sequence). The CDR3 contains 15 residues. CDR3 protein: CASSMMGEGTGELFF. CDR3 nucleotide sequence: TGTGCCAGTAGTATGATGGGGGAGGGGACTGGGGAGCTGTTTTTT. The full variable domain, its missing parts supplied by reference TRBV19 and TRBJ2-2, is DGGITQSPKYLFRKEGQNVTLSCEQNLNHDAMYWYRQDPGQGLRLIYYSQIVNDFQKGDIAEGYSVSREKKESFPLTVTSAQKNPTAFYLCASSMMGEGTGELFFGEGSRLTVL.

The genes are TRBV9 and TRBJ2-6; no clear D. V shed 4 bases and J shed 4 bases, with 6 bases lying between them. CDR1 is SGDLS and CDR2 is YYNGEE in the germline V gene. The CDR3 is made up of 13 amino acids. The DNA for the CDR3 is TGTGCCAGCAGCTCCTCGGGGGCCAACGTCCTGACTTTC. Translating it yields CASSSSGANVLTF.

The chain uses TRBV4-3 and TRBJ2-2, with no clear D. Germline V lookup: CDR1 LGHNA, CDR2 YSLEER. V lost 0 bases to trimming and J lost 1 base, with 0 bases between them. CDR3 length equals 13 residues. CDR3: CASSQENTGELFF. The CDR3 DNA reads TGCGCCAGCAGCCAAGAGAACACCGGGGAGCTGTTTTTT.

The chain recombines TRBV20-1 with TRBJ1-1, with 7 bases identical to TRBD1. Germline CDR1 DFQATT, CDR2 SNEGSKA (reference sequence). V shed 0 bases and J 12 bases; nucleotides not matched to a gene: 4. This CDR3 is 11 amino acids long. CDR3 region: CSARDRRGPFF. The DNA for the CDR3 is TGCAGTGCTAGAGATAGGAGGGGGCCTTTCTTT.

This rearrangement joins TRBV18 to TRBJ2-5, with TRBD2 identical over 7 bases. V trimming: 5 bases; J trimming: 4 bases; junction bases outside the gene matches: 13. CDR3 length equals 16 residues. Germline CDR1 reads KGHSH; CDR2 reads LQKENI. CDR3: CASSRPNTGGRETQYF. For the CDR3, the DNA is TGTGCCAGCTCAAGACCAAATACCGGGGGGAGAGAGACCCAGTACTTC. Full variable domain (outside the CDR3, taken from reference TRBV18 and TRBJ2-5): NAGVMQNPRHLVRRRGQEARLRCSPMKGHSHVYWYRQLPEEGLKFMVYLQKENIIDESGMPKERFSAEFPKEGPSILRIQQVVRGDSAAYFCASSRPNTGGRETQYFGPGTRLLVL.

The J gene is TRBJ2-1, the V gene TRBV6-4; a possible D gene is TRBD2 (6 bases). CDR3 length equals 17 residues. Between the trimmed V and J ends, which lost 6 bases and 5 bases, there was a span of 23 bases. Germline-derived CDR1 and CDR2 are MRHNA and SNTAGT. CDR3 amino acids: CASSGGFSSGGNNEQFF. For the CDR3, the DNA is TGTGCCAGCAGCGGGGGTTTTAGTTCGGGCGGAAACAATGAGCAGTTCTTC.

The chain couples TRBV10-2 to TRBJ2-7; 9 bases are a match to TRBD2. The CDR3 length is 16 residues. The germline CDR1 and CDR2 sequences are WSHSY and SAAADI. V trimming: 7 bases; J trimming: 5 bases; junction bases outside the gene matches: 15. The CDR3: CASTPDGAGGGDEQYF. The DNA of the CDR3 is TGCGCCAGCACCCCCGATGGGGCGGGAGGGGGAGACGAGCAGTACTTC.

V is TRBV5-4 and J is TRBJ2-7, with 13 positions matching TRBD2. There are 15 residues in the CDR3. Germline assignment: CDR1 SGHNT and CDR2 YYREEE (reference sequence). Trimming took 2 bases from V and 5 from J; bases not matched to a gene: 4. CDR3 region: CASSFTSGRANEQYF. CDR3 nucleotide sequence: TGTGCCAGCAGCTTCACTAGCGGGAGGGCAAACGAGCAGTACTTC. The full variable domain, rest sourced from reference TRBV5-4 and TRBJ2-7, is ETGVTQSPTHLIKTRGQQVTLRCSSQSGHNTVSWYQQALGQGPQFIFQYYREEENGRGNFPPRFSGLQFPNYSSELNVNALELDDSALYLCASSFTSGRANEQYFGPGTRLTVT.

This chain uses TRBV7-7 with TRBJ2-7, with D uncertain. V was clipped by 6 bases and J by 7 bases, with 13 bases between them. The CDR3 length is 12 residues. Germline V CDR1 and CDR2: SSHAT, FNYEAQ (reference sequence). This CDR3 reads CASSLTNWEQYF. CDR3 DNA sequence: TGTGCCAGCAGTCTGACCAACTGGGAGCAGTACTTC.

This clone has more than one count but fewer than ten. CDR3 region: CASSFTGDEQFF. The CDR3 DNA follows: TGTGCCAGCAGTTTCACAGGGGATGAGCAGTTCTTC. The V gene is TRBV5-6, the J gene TRBJ2-1; TRBD1 matches 7 bases. Trimming cost V 5 bases and J 8 bases; bases outside gene matches: 4. From germline, CDR1 is SGHDT and CDR2 YYEEEE. This CDR3 contains 12 residues.

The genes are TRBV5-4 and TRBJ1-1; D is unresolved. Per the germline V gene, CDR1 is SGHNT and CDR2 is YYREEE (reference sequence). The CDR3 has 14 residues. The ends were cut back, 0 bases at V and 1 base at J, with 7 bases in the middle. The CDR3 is CASSLDRENTEAFF. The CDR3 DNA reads TGTGCCAGCAGCTTGGACAGAGAGAACACTGAAGCTTTCTTT.

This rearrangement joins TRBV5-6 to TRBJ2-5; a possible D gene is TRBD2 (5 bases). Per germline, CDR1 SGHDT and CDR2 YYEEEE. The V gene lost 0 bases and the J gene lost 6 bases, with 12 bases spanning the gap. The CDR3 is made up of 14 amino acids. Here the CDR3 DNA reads TGTGCCAGCAGCTTGGCCGGGGTCAAGCAGACCCAGTACTTC. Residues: CASSLAGVKQTQYF.

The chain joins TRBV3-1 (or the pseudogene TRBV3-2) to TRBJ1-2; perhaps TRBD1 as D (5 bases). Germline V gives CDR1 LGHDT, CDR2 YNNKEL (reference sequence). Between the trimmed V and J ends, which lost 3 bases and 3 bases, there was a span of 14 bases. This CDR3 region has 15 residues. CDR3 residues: CASSQDPRADYGYTF. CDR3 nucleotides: TGTGCCAGCAGCCAGGACCCCAGGGCCGACTATGGCTACACCTTC.

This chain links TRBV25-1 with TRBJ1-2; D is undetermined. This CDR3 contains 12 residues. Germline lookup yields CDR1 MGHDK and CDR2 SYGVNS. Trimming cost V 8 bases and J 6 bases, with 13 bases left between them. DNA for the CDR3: TGTGCCAGCGAGGCGGGTGTTAATGGCTACACCTTC. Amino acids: CASEAGVNGYTF.

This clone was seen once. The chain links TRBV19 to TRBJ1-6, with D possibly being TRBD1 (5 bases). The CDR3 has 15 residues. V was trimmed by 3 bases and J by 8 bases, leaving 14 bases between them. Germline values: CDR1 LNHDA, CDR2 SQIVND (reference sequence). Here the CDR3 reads CASSMGDGRDSPLHF. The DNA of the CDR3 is TGTGCCAGTAGTATGGGGGACGGGAGAGATTCACCCCTCCACTTT. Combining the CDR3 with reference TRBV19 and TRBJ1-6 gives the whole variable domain DGGITQSPKYLFRKEGQNVTLSCEQNLNHDAMYWYRQDPGQGLRLIYYSQIVNDFQKGDIAEGYSVSREKKESFPLTVTSAQKNPTAFYLCASSMGDGRDSPLHFGNGTRLTVT.

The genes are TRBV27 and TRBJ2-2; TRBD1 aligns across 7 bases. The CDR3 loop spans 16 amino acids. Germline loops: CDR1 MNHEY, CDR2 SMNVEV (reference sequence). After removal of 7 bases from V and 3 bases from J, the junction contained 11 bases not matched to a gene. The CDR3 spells CASTSPGTDDTGELFF. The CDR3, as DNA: TGTGCCAGCACCTCACCCGGGACAGATGACACCGGGGAGCTGTTTTTT.

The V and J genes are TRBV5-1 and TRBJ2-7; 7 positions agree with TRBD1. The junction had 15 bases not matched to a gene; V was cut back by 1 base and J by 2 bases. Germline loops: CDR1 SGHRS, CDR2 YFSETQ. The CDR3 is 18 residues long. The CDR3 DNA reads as TGCGCCAGCAGCTTGTGGCCAAACTTCCGGGACAGCGCCTACGAGCAGTACTTC. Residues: CASSLWPNFRDSAYEQYF.

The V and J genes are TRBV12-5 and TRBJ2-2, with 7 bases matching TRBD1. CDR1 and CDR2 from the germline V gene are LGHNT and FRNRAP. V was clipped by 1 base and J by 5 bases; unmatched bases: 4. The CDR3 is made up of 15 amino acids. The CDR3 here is CASGLEGAGTGELFF. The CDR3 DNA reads TGTGCTAGTGGTTTGGAGGGGGCTGGTACCGGGGAGCTGTTTTTT.

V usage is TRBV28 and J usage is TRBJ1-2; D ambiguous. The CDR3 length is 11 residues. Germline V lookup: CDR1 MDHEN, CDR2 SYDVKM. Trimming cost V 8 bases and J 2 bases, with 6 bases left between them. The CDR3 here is CASGRNYGYTF. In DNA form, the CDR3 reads TGTGCCAGCGGACGAAACTATGGCTACACCTTC.

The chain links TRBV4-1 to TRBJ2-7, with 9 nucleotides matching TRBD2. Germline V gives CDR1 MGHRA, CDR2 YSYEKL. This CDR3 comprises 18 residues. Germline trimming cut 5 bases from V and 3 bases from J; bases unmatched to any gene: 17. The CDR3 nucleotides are TGCGCCAGCAGCGTAAGCCCCCCTAGCGGGGTTGCCTACTACGAGCAGTACTTC. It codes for CASSVSPPSGVAYYEQYF.

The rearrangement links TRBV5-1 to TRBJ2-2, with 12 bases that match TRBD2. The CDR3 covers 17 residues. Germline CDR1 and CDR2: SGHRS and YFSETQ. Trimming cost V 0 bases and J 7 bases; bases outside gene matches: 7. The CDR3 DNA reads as TGCGCCAGCAGCTTGGCCCTAGCGGGAGGGTTGAACGGGGAGCTGTTTTTT. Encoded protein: CASSLALAGGLNGELFF. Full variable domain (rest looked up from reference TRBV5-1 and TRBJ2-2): KAGVTQTPRYLIKTRGQQVTLSCSPISGHRSVSWYQQTPGQGLQFLFEYFSETQRNKGNFPGRFSGRQFSNSRSEMNVSTLELGDSALYLCASSLALAGGLNGELFFGEGSRLTVL.

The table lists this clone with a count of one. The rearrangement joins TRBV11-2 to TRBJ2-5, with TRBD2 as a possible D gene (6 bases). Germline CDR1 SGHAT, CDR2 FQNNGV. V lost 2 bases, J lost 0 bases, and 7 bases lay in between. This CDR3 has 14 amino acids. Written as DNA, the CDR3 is TGTGCCAGCAGCTTACGGGACTACCAAGAGACCCAGTACTTC. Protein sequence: CASSLRDYQETQYF.

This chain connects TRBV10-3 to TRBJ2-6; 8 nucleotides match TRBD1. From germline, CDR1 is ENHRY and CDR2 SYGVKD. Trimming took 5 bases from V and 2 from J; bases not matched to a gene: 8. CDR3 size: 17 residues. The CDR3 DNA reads TGTGCCATCAGTCGACAGGGGACCGAGACTGGGGCCAACGTCCTGACTTTC. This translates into CAISRQGTETGANVLTF.

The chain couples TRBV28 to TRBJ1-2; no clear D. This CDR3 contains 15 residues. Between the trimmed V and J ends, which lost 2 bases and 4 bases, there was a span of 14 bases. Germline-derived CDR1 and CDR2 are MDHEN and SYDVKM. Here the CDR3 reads CASSLGQAVSYGYTF. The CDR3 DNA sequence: TGTGCCAGCAGTTTAGGGCAGGCTGTTAGCTATGGCTACACCTTC.

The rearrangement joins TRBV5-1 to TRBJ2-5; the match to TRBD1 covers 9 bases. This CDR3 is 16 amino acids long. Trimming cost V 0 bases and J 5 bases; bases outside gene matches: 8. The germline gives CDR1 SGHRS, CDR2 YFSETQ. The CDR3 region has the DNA TGCGCCAGCAGCTTGGGCACACAGGGGGCAGGGGAGACCCAGTACTTC. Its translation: CASSLGTQGAGETQYF. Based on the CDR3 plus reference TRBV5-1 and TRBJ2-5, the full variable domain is KAGVTQTPRYLIKTRGQQVTLSCSPISGHRSVSWYQQTPGQGLQFLFEYFSETQRNKGNFPGRFSGRQFSNSRSEMNVSTLELGDSALYLCASSLGTQGAGETQYFGPGTRLLVL.

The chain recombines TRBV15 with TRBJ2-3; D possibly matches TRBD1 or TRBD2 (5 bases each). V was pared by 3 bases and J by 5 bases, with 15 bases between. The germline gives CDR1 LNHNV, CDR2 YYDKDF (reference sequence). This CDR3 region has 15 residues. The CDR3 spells CATSRGTGGGDTQYF. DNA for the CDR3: TGTGCCACCAGCAGGGGGACCGGTGGTGGAGATACGCAGTATTTT.

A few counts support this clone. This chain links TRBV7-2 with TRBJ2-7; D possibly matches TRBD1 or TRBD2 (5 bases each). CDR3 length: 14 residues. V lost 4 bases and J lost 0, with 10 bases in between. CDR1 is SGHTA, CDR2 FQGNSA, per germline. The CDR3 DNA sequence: TGTGCCAGCAGCTCCCCGGGACGCTCCTACGAGCAGTACTTC. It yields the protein CASSSPGRSYEQYF.

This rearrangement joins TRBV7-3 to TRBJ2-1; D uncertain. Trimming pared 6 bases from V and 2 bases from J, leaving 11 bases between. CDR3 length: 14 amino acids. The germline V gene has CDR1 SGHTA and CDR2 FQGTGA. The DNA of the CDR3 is TGTGCCAGCAGACCCACCCTAACCTACAATGAGCAGTTCTTC. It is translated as CASRPTLTYNEQFF.

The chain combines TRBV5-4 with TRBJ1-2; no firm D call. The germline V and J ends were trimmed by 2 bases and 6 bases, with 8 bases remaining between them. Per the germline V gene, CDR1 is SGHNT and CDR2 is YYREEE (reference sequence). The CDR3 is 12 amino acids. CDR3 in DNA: TGTGCCAGCAGCTTCCGCCTTGATGGCTACACCTTC. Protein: CASSFRLDGYTF.